What follows describes a single T cell receptor beta chain. V was pared by 3 bases and J by 1 base, with 12 bases between. Germline V CDR1 and CDR2: KGHSH, LQKENI. The CDR3 sequence is 15 residues long. The sample originates from a study of blood T cell repertoires in COVID-19. The protocol was immunoSEQ multiplex PCR, while the TCRdb copy is restricted to in-frame clones and leaves out a portion. The table has roughly 150,000 clones, 80% to 90% seen once. Material: peripheral blood. The sequence was obtained from a woman of 80 years or more with COVID-19, enrolled during active disease. V usage is TRBV18 and J usage is TRBJ1-2, with TRBD1 as a possible D gene (5 bases). DNA for the CDR3: TGTGCCAGCTCACCCGGCCAGGGAATTAACTATGGCTACACCTTC. It specifies CASSPGQGINYGYTF.